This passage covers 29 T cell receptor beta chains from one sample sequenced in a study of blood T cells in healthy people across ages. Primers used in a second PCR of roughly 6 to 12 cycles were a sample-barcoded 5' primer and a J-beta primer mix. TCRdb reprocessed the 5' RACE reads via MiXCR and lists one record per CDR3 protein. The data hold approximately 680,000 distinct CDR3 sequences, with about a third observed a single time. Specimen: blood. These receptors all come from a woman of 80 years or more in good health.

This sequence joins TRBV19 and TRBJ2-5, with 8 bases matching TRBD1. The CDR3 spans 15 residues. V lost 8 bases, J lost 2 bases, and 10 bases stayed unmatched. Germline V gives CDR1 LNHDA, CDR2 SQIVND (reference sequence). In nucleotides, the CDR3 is TGTGCCAGTCTACCCAGGCAGGGGGCTCAAGAGACCCAGTACTTC. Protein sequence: CASLPRQGAQETQYF.

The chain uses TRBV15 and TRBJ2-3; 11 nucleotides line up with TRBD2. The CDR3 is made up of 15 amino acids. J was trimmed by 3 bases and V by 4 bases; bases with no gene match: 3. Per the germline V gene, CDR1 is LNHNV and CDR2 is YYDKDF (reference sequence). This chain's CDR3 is CATSTRTSGTDTQYF. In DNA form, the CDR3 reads TGTGCCACCAGCACAAGGACTAGCGGGACAGATACGCAGTATTTT.

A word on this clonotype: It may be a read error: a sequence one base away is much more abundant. CDR3: CASNLDIWRYEQYF. The CDR3 region has the DNA TGTGCCAGCAACTTAGATATCTGGCGATACGAGCAGTACTTC. The chain employs TRBV11-2 and TRBJ2-7; no firm D call. CDR1 is SGHAT, CDR2 FQNNGV, per germline. The CDR3 is 14 residues long.

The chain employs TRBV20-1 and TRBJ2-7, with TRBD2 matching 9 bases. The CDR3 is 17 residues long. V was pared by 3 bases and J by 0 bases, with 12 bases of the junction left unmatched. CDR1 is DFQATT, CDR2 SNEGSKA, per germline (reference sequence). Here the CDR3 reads CSASGAGAGGRSYEQYF. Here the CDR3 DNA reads TGCAGTGCTAGTGGTGCTGGAGCGGGAGGTCGCTCCTACGAGCAGTACTTC.

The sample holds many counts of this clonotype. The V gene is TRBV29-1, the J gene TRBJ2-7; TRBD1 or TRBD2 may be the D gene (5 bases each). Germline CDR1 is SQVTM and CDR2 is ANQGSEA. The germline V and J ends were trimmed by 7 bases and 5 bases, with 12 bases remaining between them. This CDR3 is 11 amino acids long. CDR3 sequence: CSAGGGNEQYF. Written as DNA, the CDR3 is TGCAGCGCTGGGGGTGGAAACGAGCAGTACTTC.

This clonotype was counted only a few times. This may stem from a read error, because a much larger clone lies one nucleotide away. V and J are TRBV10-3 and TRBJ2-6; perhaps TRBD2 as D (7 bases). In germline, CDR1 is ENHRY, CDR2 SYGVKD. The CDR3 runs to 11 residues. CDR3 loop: CASGGADVLTF. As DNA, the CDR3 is TGTGCCAGTGGGGGGGCCGACGTCCTGACTTTC.

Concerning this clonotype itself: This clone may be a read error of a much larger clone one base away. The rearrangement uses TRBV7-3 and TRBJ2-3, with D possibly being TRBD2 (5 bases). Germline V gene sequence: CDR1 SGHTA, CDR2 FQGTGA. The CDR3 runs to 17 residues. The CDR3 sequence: CASSSRGAGLGTDTLYF. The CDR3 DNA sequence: TGTGCCAGCAGCTCCCGAGGCGCGGGCCTTGGCACAGATACGCTGTATTTT.

In nucleotides, the CDR3 is TGTGCCAGCAGCACTTCAGGGAAAAACACTGAAGCTTTCTTT. Translation: CASSTSGKNTEAFF. The chain links TRBV7-8 to TRBJ1-1; maybe TRBD1 (5 bases). Trimming removed 5 bases from V and 2 bases from J, with 12 bases in between. The CDR3 length is 14 residues. CDR1 SGHVS and CDR2 FQNEAQ come from the germline V gene. The whole variable domain, remainder taken from reference TRBV7-8 and TRBJ1-1, is GAGVSQSPRYKVAKRGQDVALRCDPISGHVSLFWYQQALGQGPEFLTYFQNEAQLDKSGLPSDRFFAERPEGSVSTLKIQRTQQEDSAVYLCASSTSGKNTEAFFGQGTRLTVV.

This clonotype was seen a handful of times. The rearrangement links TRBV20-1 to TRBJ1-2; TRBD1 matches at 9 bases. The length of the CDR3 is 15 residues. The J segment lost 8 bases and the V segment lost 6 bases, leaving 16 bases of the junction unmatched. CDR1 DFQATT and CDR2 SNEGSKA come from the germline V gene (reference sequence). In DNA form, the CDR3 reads TGCAGTGCCGAACGATCCTTGGACAGGGGCGGCGGCTACACCTTC. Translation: CSAERSLDRGGGYTF.

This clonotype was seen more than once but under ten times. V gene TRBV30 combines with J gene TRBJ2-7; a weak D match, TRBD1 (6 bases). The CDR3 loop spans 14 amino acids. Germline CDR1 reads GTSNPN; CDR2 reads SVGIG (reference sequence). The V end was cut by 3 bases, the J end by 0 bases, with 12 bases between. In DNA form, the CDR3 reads TGTGCCTGGAGCCAGGGGCAGCCCTCCTACGAGCAGTACTTC. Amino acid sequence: CAWSQGQPSYEQYF.

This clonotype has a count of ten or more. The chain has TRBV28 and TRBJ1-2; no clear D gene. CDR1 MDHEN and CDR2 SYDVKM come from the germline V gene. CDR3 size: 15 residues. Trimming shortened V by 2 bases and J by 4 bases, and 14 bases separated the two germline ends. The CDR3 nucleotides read TGTGCCAGCAGTTTAGTTTCGCTGCGGGGCTATGGCTACACCTTC. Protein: CASSLVSLRGYGYTF.

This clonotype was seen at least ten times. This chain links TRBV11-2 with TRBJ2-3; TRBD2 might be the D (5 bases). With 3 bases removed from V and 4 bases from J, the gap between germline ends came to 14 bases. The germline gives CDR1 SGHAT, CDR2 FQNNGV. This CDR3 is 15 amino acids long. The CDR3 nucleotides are TGTGCCAGCAGCTTCGCGACGGTGGGAGCAGATACGCAGTATTTT. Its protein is CASSFATVGADTQYF.

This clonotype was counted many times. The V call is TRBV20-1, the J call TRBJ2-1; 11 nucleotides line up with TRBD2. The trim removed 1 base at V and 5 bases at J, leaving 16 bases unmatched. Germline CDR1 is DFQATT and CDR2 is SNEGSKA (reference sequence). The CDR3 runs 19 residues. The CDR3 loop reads CSARALPSGGPATHNEQFF. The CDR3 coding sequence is TGCAGTGCTAGAGCGTTGCCTAGCGGGGGGCCCGCGACTCACAATGAGCAGTTCTTC.

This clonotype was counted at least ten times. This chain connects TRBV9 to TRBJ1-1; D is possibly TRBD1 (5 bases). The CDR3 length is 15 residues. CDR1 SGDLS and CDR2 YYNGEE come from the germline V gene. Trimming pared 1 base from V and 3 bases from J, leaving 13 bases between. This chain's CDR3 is CASSVYAREDTEAFF. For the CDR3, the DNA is TGTGCCAGCAGCGTATATGCCAGGGAGGACACTGAAGCTTTCTTT.

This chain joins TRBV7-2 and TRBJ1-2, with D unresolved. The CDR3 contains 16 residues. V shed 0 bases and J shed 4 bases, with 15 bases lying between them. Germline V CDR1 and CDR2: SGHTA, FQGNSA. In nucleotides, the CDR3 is TGTGCCAGCAGCTTAGCCCCCGGAGGAATTAGCTATGGCTACACCTTC. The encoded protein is CASSLAPGGISYGYTF. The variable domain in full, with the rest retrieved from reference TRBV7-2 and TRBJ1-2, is GAGVSQSPSNKVTEKGKDVELRCDPISGHTALYWYRQSLGQGLEFLIYFQGNSAPDKSGLPSDRFSAERTGGSVSTLTIQRTQQEDSAVYLCASSLAPGGISYGYTFGSGTRLTVV.

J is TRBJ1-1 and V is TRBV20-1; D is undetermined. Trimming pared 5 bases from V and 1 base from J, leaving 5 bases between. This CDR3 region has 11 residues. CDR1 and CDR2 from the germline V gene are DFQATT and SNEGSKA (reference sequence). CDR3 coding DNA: TGCAGTGCTGTAGAGAACACTGAAGCTTTCTTT. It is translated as CSAVENTEAFF.

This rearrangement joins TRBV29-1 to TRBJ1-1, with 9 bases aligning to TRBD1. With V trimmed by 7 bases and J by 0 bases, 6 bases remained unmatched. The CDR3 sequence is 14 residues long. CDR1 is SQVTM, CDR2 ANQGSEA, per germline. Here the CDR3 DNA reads TGCAGCGGCGTAACAGGGGGCATGAACACTGAAGCTTTCTTT. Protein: CSGVTGGMNTEAFF.

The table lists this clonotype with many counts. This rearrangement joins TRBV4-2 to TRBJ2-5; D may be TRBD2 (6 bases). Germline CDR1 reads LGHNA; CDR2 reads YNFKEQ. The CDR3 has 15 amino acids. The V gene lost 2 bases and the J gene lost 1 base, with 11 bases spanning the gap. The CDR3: CASSQSRGTQETQYF. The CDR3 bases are TGTGCCAGCAGCCAAAGCCGGGGGACCCAAGAGACCCAGTACTTC.

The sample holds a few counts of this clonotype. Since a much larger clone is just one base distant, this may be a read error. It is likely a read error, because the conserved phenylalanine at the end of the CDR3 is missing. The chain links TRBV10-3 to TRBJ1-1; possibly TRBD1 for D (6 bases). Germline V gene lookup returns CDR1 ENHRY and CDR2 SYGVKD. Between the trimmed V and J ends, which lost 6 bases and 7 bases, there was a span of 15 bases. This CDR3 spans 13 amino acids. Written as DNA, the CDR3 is TGTGCCATCAGACGTACAGGGTCTGGTGAAGCTTTCTTG. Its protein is CAIRRTGSGEAFL.

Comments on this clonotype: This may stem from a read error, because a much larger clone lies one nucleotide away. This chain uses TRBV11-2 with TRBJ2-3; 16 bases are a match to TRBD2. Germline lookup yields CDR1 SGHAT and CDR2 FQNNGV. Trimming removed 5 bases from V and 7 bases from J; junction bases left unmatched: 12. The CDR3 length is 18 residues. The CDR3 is CASSKGLAGGAWVNTQYF. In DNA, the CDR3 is TGTGCCAGCAGCAAGGGACTAGCGGGGGGGGCATGGGTAAATACGCAGTATTTT.

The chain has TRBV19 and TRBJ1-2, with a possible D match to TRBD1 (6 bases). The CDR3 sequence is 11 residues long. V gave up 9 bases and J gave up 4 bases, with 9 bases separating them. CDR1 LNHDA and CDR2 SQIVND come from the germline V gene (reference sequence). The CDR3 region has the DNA TGTGCCAGCGGACAGATCTATGGCTACACCTTC. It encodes CASGQIYGYTF.

For the CDR3, the DNA is TGTGCCAGCGGCCGAGGGGACAGGGCCAAAGCAGACCTCCACTTT. Encoded protein: CASGRGDRAKADLHF. The rearrangement uses TRBV7-9 and TRBJ1-6; TRBD1 matches 9 bases. This CDR3 has 15 amino acids. Losses at the gene ends were 8 bases for V and 15 bases for J; bases not matched to a gene: 17. Germline V CDR1 and CDR2: SEHNR, FQNEAQ (reference sequence).

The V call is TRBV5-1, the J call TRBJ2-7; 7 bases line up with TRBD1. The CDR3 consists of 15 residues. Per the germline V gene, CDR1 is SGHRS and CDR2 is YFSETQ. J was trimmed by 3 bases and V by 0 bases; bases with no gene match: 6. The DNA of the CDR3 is TGCGCCAGCAGCTTGGCGGCAGGGGGAAACTACGAGCAGTACTTC. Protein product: CASSLAAGGNYEQYF. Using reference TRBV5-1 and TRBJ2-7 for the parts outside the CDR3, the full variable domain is KAGVTQTPRYLIKTRGQQVTLSCSPISGHRSVSWYQQTPGQGLQFLFEYFSETQRNKGNFPGRFSGRQFSNSRSEMNVSTLELGDSALYLCASSLAAGGNYEQYFGPGTRLTVT.

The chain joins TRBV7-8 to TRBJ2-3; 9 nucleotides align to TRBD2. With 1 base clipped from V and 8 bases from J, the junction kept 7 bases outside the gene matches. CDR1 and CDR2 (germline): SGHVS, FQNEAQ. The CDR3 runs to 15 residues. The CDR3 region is CASSLGGGAGGTQYF. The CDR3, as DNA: TGTGCCAGCAGCTTAGGCGGGGGGGCGGGTGGTACGCAGTATTTT.

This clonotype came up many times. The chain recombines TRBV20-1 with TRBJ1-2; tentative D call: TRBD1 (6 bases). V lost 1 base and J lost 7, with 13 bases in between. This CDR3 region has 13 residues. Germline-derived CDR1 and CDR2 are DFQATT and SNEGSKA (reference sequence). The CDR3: CSARVGGGFGYTF. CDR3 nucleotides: TGCAGTGCTAGAGTAGGGGGGGGGTTTGGCTACACCTTC.

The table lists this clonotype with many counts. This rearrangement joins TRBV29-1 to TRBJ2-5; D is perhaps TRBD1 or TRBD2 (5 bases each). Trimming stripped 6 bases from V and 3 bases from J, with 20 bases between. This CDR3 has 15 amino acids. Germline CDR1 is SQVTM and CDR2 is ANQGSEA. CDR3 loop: CSVGPGPRPEETQYF. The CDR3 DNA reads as TGCAGCGTGGGGCCGGGACCACGTCCTGAAGAGACCCAGTACTTC. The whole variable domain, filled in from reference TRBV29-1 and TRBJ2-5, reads SAVISQKPSRDICQRGTSLTIQCQVDSQVTMMFWYRQQPGQSLTLIATANQGSEATYESGFVIDKFPISRPNLTFSTLTVSNMSPEDSSIYLCSVGPGPRPEETQYFGPGTRLLVL.

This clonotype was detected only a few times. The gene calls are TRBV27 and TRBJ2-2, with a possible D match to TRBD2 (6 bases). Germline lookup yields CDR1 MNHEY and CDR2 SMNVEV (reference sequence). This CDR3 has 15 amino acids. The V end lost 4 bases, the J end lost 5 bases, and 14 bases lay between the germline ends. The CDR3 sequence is CASSSSVGGTGELFF. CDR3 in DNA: TGTGCCAGCAGTTCTAGTGTGGGGGGTACCGGGGAGCTGTTTTTT.

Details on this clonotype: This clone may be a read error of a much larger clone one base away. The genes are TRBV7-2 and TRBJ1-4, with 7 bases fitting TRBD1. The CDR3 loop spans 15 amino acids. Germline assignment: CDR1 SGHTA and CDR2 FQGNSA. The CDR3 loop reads CAGSPQGVSYEKLFF. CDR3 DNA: TGTGCCGGCAGCCCTCAGGGGGTCAGTTATGAAAAACTGTTTTTT.

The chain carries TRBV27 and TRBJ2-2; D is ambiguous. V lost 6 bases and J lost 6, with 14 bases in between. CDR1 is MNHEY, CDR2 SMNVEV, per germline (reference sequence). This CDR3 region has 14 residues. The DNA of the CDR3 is TGTGCCAGCAGCCGGGCAGTTAACGCCGGGGAGCTGTTTTTT. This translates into CASSRAVNAGELFF.